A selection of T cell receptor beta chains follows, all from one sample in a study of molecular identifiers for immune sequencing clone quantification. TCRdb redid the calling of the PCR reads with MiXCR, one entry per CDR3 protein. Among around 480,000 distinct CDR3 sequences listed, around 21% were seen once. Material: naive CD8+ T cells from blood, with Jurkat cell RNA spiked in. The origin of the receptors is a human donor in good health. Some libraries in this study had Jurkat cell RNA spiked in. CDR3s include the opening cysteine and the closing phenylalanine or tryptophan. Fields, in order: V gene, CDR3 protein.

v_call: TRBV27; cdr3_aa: CASSYDDSIDTEAFF
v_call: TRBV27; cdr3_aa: CASSGSRDTQYF
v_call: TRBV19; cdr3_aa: CASSIVGGLADYEQYF
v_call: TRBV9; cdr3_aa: CASSVGGLLIADTQYF
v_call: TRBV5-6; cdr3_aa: CASSFVQVKGTEAFF
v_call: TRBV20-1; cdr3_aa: CSARISGLAKNIQYF
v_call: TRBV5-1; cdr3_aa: CASSLVSSGELFF
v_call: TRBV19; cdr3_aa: CASSIDLGQGAYEQYF
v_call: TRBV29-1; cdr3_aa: CSVEGLNTDTQYF
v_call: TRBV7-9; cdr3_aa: CASSLTLGSGEKLFF
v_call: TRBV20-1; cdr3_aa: CSARDLGSAVLIFDTQYF
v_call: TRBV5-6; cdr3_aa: CASSLTPTDMEQYF
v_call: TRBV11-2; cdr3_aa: CASSRQVWEQYF
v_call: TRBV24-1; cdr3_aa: CATSEPRRRYSNQPQHF
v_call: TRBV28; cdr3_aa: CASSLQGISEAFF
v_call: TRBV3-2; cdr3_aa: CASSQGLSGGTNTGELFF
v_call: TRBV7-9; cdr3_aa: CASSADPTGGRSNQPQHF
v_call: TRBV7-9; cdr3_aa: CASSLGVRDNYGYTF
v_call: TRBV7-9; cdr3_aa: CTSSFGQANQPQHF
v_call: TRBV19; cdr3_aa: CASSISGQETQYF
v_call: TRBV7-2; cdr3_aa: CASSLASSFLFF
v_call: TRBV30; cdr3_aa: CAWSVTGGHADTQYF
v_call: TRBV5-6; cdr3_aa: CASSLAGGSNTDTQYF
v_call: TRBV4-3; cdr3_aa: CASSQDWDRSYEQYF
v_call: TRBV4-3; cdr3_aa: CASSQDEGTGRSPLHF
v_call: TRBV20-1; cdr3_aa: CSAPTFGDGTSNQPQHF
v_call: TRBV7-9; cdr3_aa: CASSSPRGSTEAFF
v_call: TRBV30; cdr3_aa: CAWSVLRYEQYF
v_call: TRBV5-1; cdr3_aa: CASSPQDRTSTDTQYF
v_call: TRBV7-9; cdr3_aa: CASRIMRGASGLDEKFF
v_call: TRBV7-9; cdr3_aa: CAGSRSGANSYEQYF